Shown below are 23 T cell receptor beta chains from a single sample sequenced in a study of T cells in women clearing cervical HPV infection. Measured with immunoSEQ multiplex PCR; TCRdb has only the in-frame clones, and not every one. Here the sample table reports about 46,000 clones. Sequenced material: blood buffy coat. The receptors stem from a woman aged 18-70 years with a cervical HPV16 infection that either progressed to CIN3+ or cleared (not recorded which).

A word on this clone: The CDR3 extends 3 residues past the end of the read, so its final part is completed from the germline J gene. The chain combines TRBV7-6 with TRBJ2-5; 7 nucleotides agree with TRBD2. The CDR3 has 17 amino acids. The germline CDR1 and CDR2 sequences are SGHVS and FNYEAQ. CDR3 residues: CASSLALSGASTDTQYF. The sequenced part of the CDR3 DNA is TGTGCCAGCAGCCTCGCCCTAAGCGGGGCTAGCACAGATACC.

As to this clone: Read coverage stops 3 residues before the CDR3 terminus; the germline J gene supplies the remainder. The chain links TRBV7-2 to TRBJ1-2; TRBD1 matches at 7 bases. V lost 3 bases to trimming and J lost 3 bases; unmatched junction nucleotides: 4. Germline V gene sequence: CDR1 SGHTA, CDR2 FQGNSA. The CDR3 spans 14 residues. The CDR3 DNA, read in part, is TGTGCCAGCAGCTTCGGGGGACAGCACTATGGC. Amino acids: CASSFGGQHYG. The CDR3, in full, reads CASSFGGQHYGYTF. Full variable domain (remainder filled in from reference TRBV7-2 and TRBJ1-2): GAGVSQSPSNKVTEKGKDVELRCDPISGHTALYWYRQSLGQGLEFLIYFQGNSAPDKSGLPSDRFSAERTGGSVSTLTIQRTQQEDSAVYLCASSFGGQHYGYTFGSGTRLTVV.

A word on this clone: The read stops 3 residues short of the end of the CDR3; the missing end is completed from the germline J gene. The chain joins TRBV7-2 to TRBJ2-7; 8 bases match TRBD2. CDR1 is SGHTA and CDR2 is FQGNSA in the germline V gene. V trimming: 3 bases; J trimming: 6 bases; junction bases outside the gene matches: 4. The CDR3 consists of 13 residues. The CDR3 DNA, read in part, is TGTGCCAGCAGCTTTGGACTAGCTGCCGAG. Translation gives CASSFGLAAE. The whole CDR3 is CASSFGLAAEQYF.

The CDR3 DNA, read in part, is TGCAGTACCAGGACAGGAAAGAACACTGAA. This translates into CSTRTGKNTE. The CDR3 as a whole reads CSTRTGKNTEAFF. The rearrangement links TRBV20-1 to TRBJ1-1, with TRBD1 matching over 7 bases. The read ends 3 residues before the CDR3 terminus; that terminus is restored from the germline J gene. The CDR3 is 13 residues long. The junction had 7 bases not matched to a gene; V was cut back by 8 bases and J by 1 base. Germline CDR1 is DFQATT and CDR2 is SNEGSKA (reference sequence).

Of note for this clone: The read falls 3 residues short of the CDR3 end, and the missing part is taken from the germline J gene. The chain recombines TRBV7-3 with TRBJ2-3, with D tentatively TRBD2 (6 bases). The V end was cut by 9 bases, the J end by 1 base, with 14 bases between. Germline CDR1 SGHTA, CDR2 FQGTGA. This CDR3 region has 14 residues. The CDR3 DNA, read in part, is TGTGCCAGTTTCCGGGGGAGTGGCACAGATACG. It encodes CASFRGSGTDT. The entire CDR3 is CASFRGSGTDTQYF.

A remark on this clone: Sequencing ends 3 residues short of the CDR3 end; the germline J gene provides the rest. J is TRBJ1-4 and V is TRBV7-9, with 9 bases lining up with TRBD1. The V and J ends lost 5 bases and 5 bases, in that order; junction bases with no gene match: 3. CDR3 length equals 14 residues. From germline, CDR1 is SEHNR and CDR2 FQNEAQ (reference sequence). The part of the CDR3 DNA that was read is TGTGCCAGCAGCGAAGGACAGGGGAATGAAAAA. Encoded protein: CASSEGQGNEK. The CDR3 as a whole reads CASSEGQGNEKLFF.

On this clone itself: Coverage ceases 3 residues before the CDR3 finishes, and the germline J gene fills in the end. V gene TRBV2 combines with J gene TRBJ2-1, with D tentatively TRBD1 (5 bases). The CDR3 totals 16 residues. V was cut by 3 bases and J by 0 bases, with 12 bases left in between. Germline V lookup: CDR1 SNHLY, CDR2 FYNNEI. The CDR3 protein is CASSDLRASSYNEQFF. The sequenced part of the CDR3 DNA is TGTGCCAGCAGTGATCTCAGGGCTTCCTCCTACAATGAG. Full variable domain (missing parts from reference TRBV2 and TRBJ2-1): EPEVTQTPSHQVTQMGQEVILRCVPISNHLYFYWYRQILGQKVEFLVSFYNNEISEKSEIFDDQFSVERPDGSNFTLKIRSTKLEDSAMYFCASSDLRASSYNEQFFGPGTRLTVL.

The CDR3 here is CASSLVGVSGRAFF. The DNA read from the CDR3 is TGTGCCAGCAGCTTAGTAGGGGTTTCGGGAAGG. The chain is built from TRBV11-2 and TRBJ1-1; D possibly corresponds to TRBD1 (5 bases). Read coverage stops 3 residues before the CDR3 terminus; the germline J gene supplies the remainder. Germline assignment: CDR1 SGHAT and CDR2 FQNNGV. The CDR3 loop spans 14 amino acids.

Remarks on this clone: From the germline J gene comes the end of the CDR3, since the read stops 3 residues before it. This chain connects TRBV7-3 to TRBJ2-2; D not certain. This CDR3 spans 13 amino acids. Per germline, CDR1 SGHTA and CDR2 FQGTGA. V was trimmed by 2 bases and J by 6 bases, leaving 7 bases between them. Partial CDR3 DNA: TGTGCCAGCAGCTTACTTGGGCCCGGGGAG. This codes for CASSLLGPGE. The entire CDR3 sequence reads CASSLLGPGELFF.

As concerns this clone: The CDR3 end falls 3 residues outside the read, so it is completed with the germline J gene. The chain carries TRBV10-3 and TRBJ2-1; TRBD2 is a possible D gene (6 bases). V was cut by 6 bases and J by 7 bases, with 10 bases left in between. CDR3 length equals 12 residues. The germline gives CDR1 ENHRY, CDR2 SYGVKD. The CDR3 loop is CAISGGSNEQFF. The sequenced part of the CDR3 DNA is TGTGCCATCAGCGGAGGGTCAAATGAG.

As for this clone: The junction does not match germline at one end; this may be a read error. The read gets to within 3 residues of the CDR3 end, and the germline J gene fills in the rest. This rearrangement joins TRBV4-2 to TRBJ2-1, with D perhaps TRBD1 (7 bases). The CDR3 totals 15 residues. Germline loops: CDR1 LGHNA, CDR2 YNFKEQ. CDR3 sequence reads: CASSQGQGGYNEQFF. The sequenced part of the CDR3 DNA is TGCGCCAGCAGCCAAGGCCAGGGGGGTTACAATGAG.

Here the CDR3 reads CAWSFQKDTQYF. The covered CDR3 bases are TGTGCCTGGAGTTTTCAGAAAGATACG. The chain employs TRBV30 and TRBJ2-3, with D unresolved. The read is 3 residues too short to cover the CDR3 end, so that end is filled in from the germline J gene. The CDR3 extends over 12 amino acids. From germline, CDR1 is GTSNPN and CDR2 SVGIG (reference sequence). Trimming pared 2 bases from V and 5 bases from J, leaving 8 bases between.

Comments on this clone: The CDR3 extends 3 residues past the end of the read, so its final part is completed from the germline J gene. This chain connects TRBV7-9 to TRBJ2-6; D is unresolved. CDR1 and CDR2 from the germline V gene are SEHNR and FQNEAQ (reference sequence). Trimming took 5 bases from V and 1 from J, leaving 6 bases between them. The CDR3 totals 14 residues. CDR3 in amino acids: CASSPSSGANVLTF. Partial CDR3 DNA: TGTGCCAGCAGCCCATCATCTGGGGCCAACGTC.

With respect to this clone: The read falls 3 residues short of the CDR3 end, and the missing part is taken from the germline J gene. The chain is built from TRBV20-1 and TRBJ2-3; 8 positions match TRBD2. CDR3 length: 16 residues. Germline V gives CDR1 DFQATT, CDR2 SNEGSKA (reference sequence). Trimming at V came to 0 bases and at J to 5 bases, leaving 10 bases not matched to a gene. The CDR3 reads CSARDPTSDRLDTQYF. CDR3 DNA, as far as it was read: TGCAGTGCTAGAGACCCGACTAGCGACCGGCTAGATACG.

With respect to this clone: Sequencing ends 3 residues short of the CDR3 end; the germline J gene provides the rest. This chain joins TRBV30 and TRBJ2-1; 8 bases agree with TRBD2. The germline V gene encodes CDR1 GTSNPN and CDR2 SVGIG (reference sequence). This CDR3 comprises 15 residues. V was pared by 0 bases and J by 6 bases, with 7 bases of the junction left unmatched. CDR3 DNA (partial): TGTGCCTGGAGTGTCCCAGGACTAGCCCTCAATGAG. Protein sequence: CAWSVPGLALNE. The whole CDR3 reads CAWSVPGLALNEQFF.

As concerns this clone: The read gets to within 3 residues of the CDR3 end, and the germline J gene fills in the rest. The V and J genes are TRBV6-2 or TRBV6-3 and TRBJ2-1; TRBD2 matches at 8 bases. The CDR3 sequence is 15 residues long. After removal of 5 bases from V and 2 bases from J, the junction contained 5 bases not matched to a gene. Germline CDR1 and CDR2: MNHEY and SVGEGT. CDR3 in amino acids: CASSEAGGPYNEQFF. CDR3 DNA (partial): TGTGCCAGCAGTGAGGCGGGGGGACCCTACAATGAG.

About this clone itself: One junction end disagrees with the germline gene, perhaps due to a read error. CDR3 bases read: TGTGCTAGCAGCCCAAGTTCTCTCCAGCGGGGGGCTCAAGAGACG. The encoded protein is CASSPSSLQRGAQET. The entire CDR3 is CASSPSSLQRGAQETQYF. J is TRBJ2-3 and V is TRBV7-7; 9 bases map to TRBD2. The read terminates 3 residues ahead of where the CDR3 ends, so the germline J gene completes it. Germline CDR1 reads SSHAT; CDR2 reads FNYEAQ (reference sequence). This CDR3 has 18 amino acids.

Comments on this clone: The read ends 3 residues shy of where the CDR3 ends; the end is completed using the germline J gene. The J gene is TRBJ1-4, the V gene TRBV19, with TRBD1 matching over 7 bases. CDR3 length: 19 amino acids. Germline values: CDR1 LNHDA, CDR2 SQIVND (reference sequence). The covered CDR3 bases are TGTGCCAGTAGTATAGATCTGGCAGGGGGAGCTTCTGGGGCCAACGTA. Amino acids: CASSIDLAGGASGANV. The full CDR3 is CASSIDLAGGASGANVLFF.

As for this clone: The missing CDR3 end, 3 residues past where the read stops, is filled in from the germline J gene. This chain links TRBV7-2 with TRBJ2-7, with unresolved D. The CDR3 has 14 residues. The ends were cut back, 3 bases at V and 2 bases at J, with 11 bases in the middle. Germline V lookup: CDR1 SGHTA, CDR2 FQGNSA. CDR3 residues: CASSFLGPAYEQYF. The CDR3 bases that were read are TGTGCCAGCAGCTTTTTGGGCCCGGCCTACGAG.

About this clone: The DNA ends 3 residues before the CDR3 does, and the rest of the CDR3 is filled in from the germline J gene. The sample carries other DNA sequences with the same CDR3. The chain recombines TRBV6-2 or TRBV6-3 with TRBJ2-7; the D is unclear. Trimming took off 2 bases at V and 3 bases at J, with 14 bases between the two ends. This CDR3 is 15 amino acids long. CDR1 is MNHEY, CDR2 SVGEGT, per germline. The part of the CDR3 DNA that was read is TGTGCCAGCAGTTACCGCATCCCGCCCTACTACGAG. It is translated as CASSYRIPPYYE. The entire CDR3 reads CASSYRIPPYYEQYF.

Concerning this clone itself: The CDR3 goes on 3 residues after the read ends, and that part is filled in from the germline J gene. The chain couples TRBV19 to TRBJ1-5; D possibly corresponds to TRBD1 (6 bases). V was cut by 1 base and J by 3 bases, with 10 bases left in between. Germline V gene data show CDR1 as LNHDA and CDR2 as SQIVND (reference sequence). The CDR3 spans 15 residues. CDR3 amino acids: CASSIAQGLNQPQHF. CDR3 DNA, as far as it was read: TGTGCCAGTAGTATAGCCCAGGGGCTCAATCAGCCC.

A word on this clone: The read stops 3 residues short of the end of the CDR3; the missing end is completed from the germline J gene. This chain joins TRBV7-9 and TRBJ2-2, with 7 bases aligning to TRBD1. In germline, CDR1 is SEHNR, CDR2 FQNEAQ (reference sequence). The CDR3 is 14 residues long. The part of the CDR3 DNA that was read is TGTGCCAGCAGCCCCGGACAGGCGGATGAAAAG. It codes for CASSPGQADEK. From start to end, the CDR3 is CASSPGQADEKLFF. The complete variable domain, with remaining parts taken from reference TRBV7-9 and TRBJ2-2, reads DTGVSQNPRHKITKRGQNVTFRCDPISEHNRLYWYRQTLGQGPEFLTYFQNEAQLEKSRLLSDRFSAERPKGSFSTLEIQRTEQGDSAMYLCASSPGQADEKLFFGEGSRLTVL.

A word on this clone: With the read ending 3 residues before the CDR3 end, the germline J gene is used to fill in that end. The chain couples TRBV20-1 to TRBJ2-1, with 7 nucleotides matching TRBD1. Germline V gives CDR1 DFQATT, CDR2 SNEGSKA (reference sequence). The CDR3 is 15 residues long. V gave up 3 bases and J gave up 2 bases; unmatched junction bases: 7. CDR3: CSARAGTETYNEQFF. The CDR3 DNA, read in part, is TGCAGTGCTAGGGCCGGGACAGAGACCTACAATGAG.